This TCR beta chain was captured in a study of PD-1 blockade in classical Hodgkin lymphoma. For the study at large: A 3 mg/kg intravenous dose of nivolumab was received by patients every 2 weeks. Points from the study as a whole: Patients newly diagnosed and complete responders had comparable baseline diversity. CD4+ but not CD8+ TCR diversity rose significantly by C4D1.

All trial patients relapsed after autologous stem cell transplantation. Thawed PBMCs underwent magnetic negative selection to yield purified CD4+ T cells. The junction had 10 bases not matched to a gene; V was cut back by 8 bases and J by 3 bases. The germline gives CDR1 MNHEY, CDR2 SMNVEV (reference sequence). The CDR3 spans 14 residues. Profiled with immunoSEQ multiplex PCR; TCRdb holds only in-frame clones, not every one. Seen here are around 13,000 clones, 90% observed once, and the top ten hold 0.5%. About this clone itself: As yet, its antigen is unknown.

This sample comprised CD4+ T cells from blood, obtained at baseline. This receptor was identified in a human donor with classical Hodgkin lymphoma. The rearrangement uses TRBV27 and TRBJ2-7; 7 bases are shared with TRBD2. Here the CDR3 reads CASPFAGRVYEQYF. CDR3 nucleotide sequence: TGTGCCAGCCCATTCGCAGGGAGGGTCTACGAGCAGTACTTC.